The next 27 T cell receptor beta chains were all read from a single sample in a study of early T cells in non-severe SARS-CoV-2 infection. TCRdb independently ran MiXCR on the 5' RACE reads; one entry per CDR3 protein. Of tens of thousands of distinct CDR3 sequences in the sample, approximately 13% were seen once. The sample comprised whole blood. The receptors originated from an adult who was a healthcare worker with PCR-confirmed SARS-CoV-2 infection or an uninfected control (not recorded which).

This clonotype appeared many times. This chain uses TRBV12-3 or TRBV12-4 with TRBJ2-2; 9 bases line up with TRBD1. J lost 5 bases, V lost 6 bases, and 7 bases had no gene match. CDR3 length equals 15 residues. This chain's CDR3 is CASRGTGRGTGELFF. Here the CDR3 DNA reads TGTGCCAGCAGGGGGACAGGGAGAGGGACCGGGGAGCTGTTTTTT.

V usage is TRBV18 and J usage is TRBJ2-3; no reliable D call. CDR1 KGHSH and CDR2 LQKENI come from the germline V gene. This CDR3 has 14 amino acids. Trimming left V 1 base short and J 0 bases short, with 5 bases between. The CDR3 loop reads CASSPLYSTDTQYF. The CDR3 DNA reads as TGTGCCAGCTCACCACTGTACAGCACAGATACGCAGTATTTT.

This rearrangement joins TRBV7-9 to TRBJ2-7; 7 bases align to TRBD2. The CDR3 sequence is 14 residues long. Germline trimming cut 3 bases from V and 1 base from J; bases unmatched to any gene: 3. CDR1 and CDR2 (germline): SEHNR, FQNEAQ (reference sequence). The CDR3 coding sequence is TGTGCCAGCAGCTTGCGGGAGCTTTCCTACGAGCAGTACTTC. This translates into CASSLRELSYEQYF.

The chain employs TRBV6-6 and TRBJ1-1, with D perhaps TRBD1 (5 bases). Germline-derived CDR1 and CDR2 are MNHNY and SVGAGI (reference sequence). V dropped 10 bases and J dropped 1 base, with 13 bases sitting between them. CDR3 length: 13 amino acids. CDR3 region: CAILWGPNTEAFF. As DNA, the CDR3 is TGTGCCATCCTATGGGGCCCGAACACTGAAGCTTTCTTT.

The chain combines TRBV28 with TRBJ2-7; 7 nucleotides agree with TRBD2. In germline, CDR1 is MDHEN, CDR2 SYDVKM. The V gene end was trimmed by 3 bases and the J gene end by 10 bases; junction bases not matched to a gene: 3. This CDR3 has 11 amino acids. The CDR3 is CASSFTGGQYF. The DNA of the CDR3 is TGTGCCAGCAGTTTTACGGGAGGACAGTACTTC.

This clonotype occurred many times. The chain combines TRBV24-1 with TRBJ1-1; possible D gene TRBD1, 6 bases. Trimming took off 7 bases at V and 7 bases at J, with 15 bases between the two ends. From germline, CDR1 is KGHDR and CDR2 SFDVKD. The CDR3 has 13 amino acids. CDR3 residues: CATRGGGAFEAFF. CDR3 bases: TGTGCCACCAGAGGCGGGGGGGCCTTTGAAGCTTTCTTT.

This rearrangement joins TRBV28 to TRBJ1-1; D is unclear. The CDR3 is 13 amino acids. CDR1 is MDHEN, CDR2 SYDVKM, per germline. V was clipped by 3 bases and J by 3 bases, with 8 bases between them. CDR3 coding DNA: TGTGCCAGCAGTTTCGCACCTCACACTGAAGCTTTCTTT. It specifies CASSFAPHTEAFF.

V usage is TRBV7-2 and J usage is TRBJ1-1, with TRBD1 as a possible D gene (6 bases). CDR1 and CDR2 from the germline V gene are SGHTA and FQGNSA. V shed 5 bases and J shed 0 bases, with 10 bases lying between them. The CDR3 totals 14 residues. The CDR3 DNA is TGTGCCAGCAGCAGGGGGTACATGAACACTGAAGCTTTCTTT. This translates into CASSRGYMNTEAFF.

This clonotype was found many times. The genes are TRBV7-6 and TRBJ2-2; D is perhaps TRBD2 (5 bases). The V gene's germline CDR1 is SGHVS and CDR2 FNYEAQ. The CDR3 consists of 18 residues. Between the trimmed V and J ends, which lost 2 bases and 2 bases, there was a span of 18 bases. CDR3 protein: CASSLRSRGSGNTGELFF. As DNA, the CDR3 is TGTGCCAGCAGCTTACGGAGTCGAGGAAGCGGCAACACCGGGGAGCTGTTTTTT.

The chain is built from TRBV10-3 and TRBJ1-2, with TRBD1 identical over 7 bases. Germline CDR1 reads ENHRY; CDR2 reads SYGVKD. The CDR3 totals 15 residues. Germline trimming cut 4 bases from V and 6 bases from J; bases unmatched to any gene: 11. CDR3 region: CAISGQAGGMNGYTF. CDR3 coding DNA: TGTGCCATCAGTGGCCAGGCAGGGGGTATGAATGGCTACACCTTC.

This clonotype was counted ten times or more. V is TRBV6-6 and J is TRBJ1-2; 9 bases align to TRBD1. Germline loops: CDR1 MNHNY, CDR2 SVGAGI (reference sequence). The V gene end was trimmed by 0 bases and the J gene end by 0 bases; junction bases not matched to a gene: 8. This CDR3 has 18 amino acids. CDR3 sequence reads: CASSYSTGTGLANYGYTF. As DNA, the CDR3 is TGTGCCAGCAGTTACTCGACCGGGACAGGGTTAGCTAACTATGGCTACACCTTC.

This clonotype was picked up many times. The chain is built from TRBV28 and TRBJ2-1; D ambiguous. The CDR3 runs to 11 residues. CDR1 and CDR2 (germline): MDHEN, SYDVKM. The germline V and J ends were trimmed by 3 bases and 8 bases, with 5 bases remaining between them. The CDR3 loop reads CASSFGDEQFF. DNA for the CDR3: TGTGCCAGCAGTTTTGGGGATGAGCAGTTCTTC.

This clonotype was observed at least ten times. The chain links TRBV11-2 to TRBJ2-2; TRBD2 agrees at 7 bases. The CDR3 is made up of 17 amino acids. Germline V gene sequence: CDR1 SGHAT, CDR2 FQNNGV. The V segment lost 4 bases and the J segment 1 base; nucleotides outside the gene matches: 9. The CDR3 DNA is TGTGCCAGCAGCTCGGCAATGTCGGGAGGGAACACCGGGGAGCTGTTTTTT. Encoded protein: CASSSAMSGGNTGELFF.

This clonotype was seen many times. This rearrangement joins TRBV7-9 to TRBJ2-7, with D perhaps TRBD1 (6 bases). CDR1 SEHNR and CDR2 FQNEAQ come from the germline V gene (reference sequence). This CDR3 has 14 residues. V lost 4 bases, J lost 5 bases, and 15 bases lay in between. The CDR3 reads CASSSSSGVHEQYF. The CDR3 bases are TGTGCCAGCAGCTCCTCTTCAGGGGTCCACGAGCAGTACTTC.

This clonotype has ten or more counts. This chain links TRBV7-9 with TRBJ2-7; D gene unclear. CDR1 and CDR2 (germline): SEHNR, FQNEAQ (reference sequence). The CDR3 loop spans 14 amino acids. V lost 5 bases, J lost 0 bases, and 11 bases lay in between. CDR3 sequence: CASSPDPFSYEQYF. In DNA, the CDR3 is TGTGCCAGCAGCCCGGACCCGTTCTCCTACGAGCAGTACTTC.

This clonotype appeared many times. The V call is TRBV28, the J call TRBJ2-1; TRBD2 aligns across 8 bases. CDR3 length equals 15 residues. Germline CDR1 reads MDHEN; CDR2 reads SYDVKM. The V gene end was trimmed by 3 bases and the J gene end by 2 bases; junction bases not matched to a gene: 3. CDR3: CASSLRGLAYNEQFF. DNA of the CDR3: TGTGCCAGCAGTTTGAGGGGACTAGCCTACAATGAGCAGTTCTTC.

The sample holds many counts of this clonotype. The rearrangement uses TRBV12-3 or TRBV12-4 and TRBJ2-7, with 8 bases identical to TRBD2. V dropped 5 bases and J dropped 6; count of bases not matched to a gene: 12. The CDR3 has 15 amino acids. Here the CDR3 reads CASSQGGLAGREQYF. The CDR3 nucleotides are TGTGCCAGCAGTCAAGGAGGACTAGCAGGGCGCGAGCAGTACTTC.

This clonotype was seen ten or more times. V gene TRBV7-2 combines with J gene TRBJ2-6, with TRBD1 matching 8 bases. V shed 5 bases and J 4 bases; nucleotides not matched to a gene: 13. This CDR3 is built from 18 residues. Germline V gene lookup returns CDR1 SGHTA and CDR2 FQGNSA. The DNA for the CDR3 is TGTGCCAGCAGCGCCGACAGGGGCACTATCATAGGGGCCAACGTCCTGACTTTC. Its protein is CASSADRGTIIGANVLTF.

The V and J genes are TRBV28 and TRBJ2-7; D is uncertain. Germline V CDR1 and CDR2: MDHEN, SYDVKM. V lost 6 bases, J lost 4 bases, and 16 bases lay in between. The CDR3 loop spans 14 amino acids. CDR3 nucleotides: TGTGCCAGCAGGTCCGCCATGGCACTATACGAGCAGTACTTC. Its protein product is CASRSAMALYEQYF.

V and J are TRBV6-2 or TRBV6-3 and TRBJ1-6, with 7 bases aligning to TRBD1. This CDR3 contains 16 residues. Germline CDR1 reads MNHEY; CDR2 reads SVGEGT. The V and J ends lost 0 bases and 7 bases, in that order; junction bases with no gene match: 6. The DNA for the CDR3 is TGTGCCAGCAGTTACTCCCCGAAACAGGGGAATTCACCCCTCCACTTT. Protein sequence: CASSYSPKQGNSPLHF.

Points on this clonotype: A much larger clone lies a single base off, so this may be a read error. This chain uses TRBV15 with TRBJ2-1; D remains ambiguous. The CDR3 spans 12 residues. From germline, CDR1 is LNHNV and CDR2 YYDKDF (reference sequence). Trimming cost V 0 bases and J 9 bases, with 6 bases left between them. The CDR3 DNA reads TGTGCCACCAGCAGAGATCGGAGTGAGCAGTTCTTC. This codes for CATSRDRSEQFF.

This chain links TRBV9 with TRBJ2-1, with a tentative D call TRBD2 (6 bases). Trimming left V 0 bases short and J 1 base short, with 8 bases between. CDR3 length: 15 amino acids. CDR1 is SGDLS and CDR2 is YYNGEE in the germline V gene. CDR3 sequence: CASSVGSGSYNEQFF. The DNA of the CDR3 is TGTGCCAGCAGCGTAGGTAGCGGTTCCTACAATGAGCAGTTCTTC.

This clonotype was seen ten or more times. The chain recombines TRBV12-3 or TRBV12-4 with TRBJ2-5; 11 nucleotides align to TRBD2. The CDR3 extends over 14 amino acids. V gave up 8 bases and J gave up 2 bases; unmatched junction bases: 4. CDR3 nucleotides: TGTGCCAGCTCGGGGACTAGCGGTCAAGAGACCCAGTACTTC. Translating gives CASSGTSGQETQYF.

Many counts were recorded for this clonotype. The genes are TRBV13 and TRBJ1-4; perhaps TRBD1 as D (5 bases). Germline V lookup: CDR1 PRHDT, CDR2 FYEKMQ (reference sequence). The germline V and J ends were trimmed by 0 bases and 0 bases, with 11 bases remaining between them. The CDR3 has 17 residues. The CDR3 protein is CASSLGDGAATNEKLFF. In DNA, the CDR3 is TGTGCCAGCAGCTTAGGGGACGGGGCTGCAACTAATGAAAAACTGTTTTTT.

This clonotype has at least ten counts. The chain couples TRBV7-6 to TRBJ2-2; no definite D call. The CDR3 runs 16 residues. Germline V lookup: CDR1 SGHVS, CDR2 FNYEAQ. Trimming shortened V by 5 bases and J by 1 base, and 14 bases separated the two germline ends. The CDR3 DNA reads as TGTGCCAGCAGCCCCCCTCGAGACCTGAACACCGGGGAGCTGTTTTTT. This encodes CASSPPRDLNTGELFF.

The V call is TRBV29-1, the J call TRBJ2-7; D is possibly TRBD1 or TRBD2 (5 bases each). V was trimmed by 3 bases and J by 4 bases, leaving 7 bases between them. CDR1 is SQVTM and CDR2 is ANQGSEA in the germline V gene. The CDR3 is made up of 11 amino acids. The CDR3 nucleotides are TGCAGCGTTGATGAGGGGTACGAGCAGTACTTC. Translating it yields CSVDEGYEQYF.

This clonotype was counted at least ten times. CDR3 in amino acids: CSVDPSGDTQYF. Written as DNA, the CDR3 is TGCAGCGTTGATCCTTCCGGGGATACGCAGTATTTT. This chain joins TRBV29-1 and TRBJ2-3; D is undetermined. Trimming took 3 bases from V and 6 from J, leaving 10 bases between them. This CDR3 spans 12 amino acids. Germline V gene sequence: CDR1 SQVTM, CDR2 ANQGSEA.